What follows are 12 T cell receptor beta chains derived from one specimen sequenced in a study of T-cell memory formation after mild COVID-19. Each CDR3 protein is one row after TCRdb ran MiXCR on the 5' RACE reads. The sample carries under 150,000 distinct CDR3 sequences, roughly 15% recorded once. The sample was PBMCs or a T cell subset sorted from them (not recorded which). These receptors came from an adult woman who had mild COVID-19 (a few samples of this study predate the infection). Cell type and time point are not known.

This clonotype turned up a few times. The rearrangement uses TRBV20-1 and TRBJ2-7; TRBD2 agrees at 16 bases. J lost 4 bases, V lost 5 bases, and 14 bases had no gene match. This CDR3 spans 18 amino acids. From germline, CDR1 is DFQATT and CDR2 SNEGSKA (reference sequence). The CDR3 coding sequence is TGCAGTGCTTTATACCAGGGACTAGCGGGAGGGCCTGGGTACGAGCAGTACTTC. This gives the protein CSALYQGLAGGPGYEQYF.

This clonotype was picked up a small number of times. J is TRBJ2-3 and V is TRBV7-9; 12 bases align to TRBD1. The V gene's germline CDR1 is SEHNR and CDR2 FQNEAQ (reference sequence). Losses at the gene ends were 4 bases for V and 5 bases for J; bases not matched to a gene: 4. This CDR3 region has 15 residues. CDR3 protein: CASSSGTGGQDTQYF. Here the CDR3 DNA reads TGTGCCAGCAGCTCCGGGACAGGGGGCCAAGATACGCAGTATTTT.

This chain connects TRBV4-2 to TRBJ1-3, with a possible D match to TRBD1 (6 bases). The germline V gene encodes CDR1 LGHNA and CDR2 YNFKEQ. This CDR3 contains 18 residues. The germline V and J ends were trimmed by 4 bases and 0 bases, with 19 bases remaining between them. The CDR3 protein is CASSPRLTARGSGNTIYF. The CDR3 bases are TGTGCCAGCAGCCCACGCTTAACCGCCAGGGGCTCTGGAAACACCATATATTTT.

The chain is built from TRBV10-3 and TRBJ2-1; 10 bases align to TRBD2. The CDR3 loop spans 15 amino acids. V shed 7 bases and J 8 bases; nucleotides not matched to a gene: 11. From germline, CDR1 is ENHRY and CDR2 SYGVKD. In DNA form, the CDR3 reads TGTGCCATCACGGAGGGGGCTAGCGGGAGTGATGAGCAGTTCTTC. Protein: CAITEGASGSDEQFF.

The chain recombines TRBV12-3 or TRBV12-4 with TRBJ2-7; D is unclear. V was clipped by 3 bases and J by 6 bases, with 18 bases between them. The CDR3 runs 15 residues. Written as DNA, the CDR3 is TGTGCCAGCAGTTTTAGTGGAGCCCCCCCCGGCGAGCAGTACTTC. Translation gives CASSFSGAPPGEQYF.

This clonotype has ten or more counts. V is TRBV12-3 or TRBV12-4 and J is TRBJ2-7, with TRBD1 matching over 9 bases. With 6 bases clipped from V and 6 bases from J, the junction kept 6 bases outside the gene matches. This CDR3 has 13 amino acids. The CDR3 region is CASSPGTGFEQYF. CDR3 sequence (DNA): TGTGCCAGCAGCCCCGGGACAGGGTTCGAGCAGTACTTC.

This clonotype was counted between two and nine times. The chain links TRBV4-1 to TRBJ1-1, with no clear D. Trimming removed 1 base at V and 7 bases at J, with 10 bases between. CDR3 size: 13 residues. Germline CDR1 is MGHRA and CDR2 is YSYEKL. CDR3 residues: CASSQVGAGEAFF. Here the CDR3 DNA reads TGCGCCAGCAGCCAAGTGGGAGCTGGTGAAGCTTTCTTT.

The rearrangement links TRBV9 to TRBJ2-7; perhaps TRBD1 as D (5 bases). The germline CDR1 and CDR2 sequences are SGDLS and YYNGEE. The CDR3 runs 13 residues. V lost 4 bases to trimming and J lost 8 bases, with 16 bases between them. The CDR3 nucleotides read TGTGCCAGCAGCCCCGACCCAGGGCTTCAGCAGTACTTC. It specifies CASSPDPGLQQYF.

At least ten counts were recorded for this clonotype. The chain joins TRBV2 to TRBJ2-7; 10 nucleotides agree with TRBD2. The ends lost 4 bases at V and 2 bases at J; junction bases unmatched: 2. Germline V gene sequence: CDR1 SNHLY, CDR2 FYNNEI. There are 14 residues in the CDR3. In nucleotides, the CDR3 is TGTGCCAGCAGTGTAGGGACTAGCGCCTACGAGCAGTACTTC. This codes for CASSVGTSAYEQYF.

V gene TRBV24-1 combines with J gene TRBJ2-1; weak D call: TRBD1 (5 bases). The CDR3 is made up of 14 amino acids. Per germline, CDR1 KGHDR and CDR2 SFDVKD. V was pared by 3 bases and J by 4 bases, with 9 bases between. In DNA form, the CDR3 reads TGTGCCACCAGTGATGACAGCTTTTACAATGAGCAGTTCTTC. It yields the protein CATSDDSFYNEQFF.

This chain connects TRBV2 to TRBJ1-5, with 8 bases that match TRBD1. CDR3 size: 15 residues. V trimming: 7 bases; J trimming: 4 bases; junction bases outside the gene matches: 9. The germline V gene has CDR1 SNHLY and CDR2 FYNNEI. CDR3 sequence (DNA): TGTGCCAGCACTGTCGGCACAGGGGGTAATCAGCCCCAGCATTTT. It encodes CASTVGTGGNQPQHF.

Only a few counts were recorded for this clonotype. The chain joins TRBV7-6 to TRBJ2-1; the match to TRBD2 covers 7 bases. V trimming: 7 bases; J trimming: 6 bases; junction bases outside the gene matches: 9. CDR1 and CDR2 from the germline V gene are SGHVS and FNYEAQ. This CDR3 comprises 14 residues. CDR3 DNA sequence: TGTGCCAGCAACATGGGGGGGAGTGGCAATGAGCAGTTCTTC. Amino acids: CASNMGGSGNEQFF.